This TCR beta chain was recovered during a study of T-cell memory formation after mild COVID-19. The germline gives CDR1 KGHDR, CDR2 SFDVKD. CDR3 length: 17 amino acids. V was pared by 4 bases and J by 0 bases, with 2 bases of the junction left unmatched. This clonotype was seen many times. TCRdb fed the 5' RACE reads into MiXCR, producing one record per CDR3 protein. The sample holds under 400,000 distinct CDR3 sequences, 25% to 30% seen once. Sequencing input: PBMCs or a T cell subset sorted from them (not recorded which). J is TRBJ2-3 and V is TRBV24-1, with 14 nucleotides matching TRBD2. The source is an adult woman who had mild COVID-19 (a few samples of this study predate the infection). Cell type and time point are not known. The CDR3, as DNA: TGTGCCACCAGTGAACGGACTAGCGGGAGGAGCACAGATACGCAGTATTTT. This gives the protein CATSERTSGRSTDTQYF.